This T cell receptor (beta chain) came from a study of shared clonotypes between healthy human individuals. Study overall: Donors had three CD4 naive, three CD4 memory, two CD8 naive and one CD8 memory plate apiece.

Points on this clone: The antigen remains unidentified.

Germline values: CDR1 SNHLY, CDR2 FYNNEI. The length of the CDR3 is 15 residues. V was pared by 4 bases and J by 3 bases, with 5 bases of the junction left unmatched. Study-wide points: In having few donors, the study represented limited genetic and exposure-history diversity.

Selected positively for CCR7 and CD45RO-negative, naive CD8 cells excluded terminally differentiated effector memory CD45RA+ cells. Every donor was a Caucasian adult from Nashville, Tennessee. For every subset, genomic DNA was evenly distributed across several immunoSEQ plates. Data came from immunoSEQ multiplex PCR; TCRdb stores just in-frame clones and leaves some out. The sample has some 2.1 million clones, 80% to 95% seen once; the top ten hold about 1.6%. The chain is built from TRBV2 and TRBJ2-7, with 11 positions matching TRBD2. The receptor was derived from a man aged 18 to 29 in good health. Some clones in this sample may be carry-over from other donors' samples. The sequencing sample was made of naive CD8+ T cells from PBMCs. The CDR3 spells CASSAGLAVLYEQYF. Written as DNA, the CDR3 is TGTGCCAGCAGTGCGGGACTAGCGGTGCTCTACGAGCAGTACTTC.